This T cell receptor (beta chain) was identified during a study of cytomegalovirus exposure and HLA in healthy donors listed by TCRdb under 2017. About the investigation overall: According to an earlier analysis of a few hundred of the donors, some 170 million T cells yielded roughly 110 million unique TCR beta sequences and approximately 300 Gb of sequence data. To decide whether each TCR beta V gene segment behaved as functional or pseudogenic, an earlier analysis of approximately 600 of the donors relied on high-throughput TCR beta sequencing. A later analysis re-examined previously published TCR beta repertoires from more than 550 donors and added high-resolution HLA genotyping to investigate patterns of TCR occurrence. Donor age, sex, ethnicity and CMV serostatus were collected together with the repertoire data. Several DR-DQ haplotypes were handled as single units for association and clustering, since linkage in the cohort was strong. All discovery cohort repertoires had been generated using a single sequencing platform. The study was designed to test whether signatures of past pathogen exposure could be identified by cataloging public T cell receptors. The T cell repertoires of some 670 subjects were profiled by immunosequencing and related to cytomegalovirus serostatus. A later genetic analysis used genome-wide SNP genotypes for about 60% of the roughly 670 donors, treating that subset as a discovery cohort. HLA typing covered class I and class II loci at four-digit resolution. The number of typed donors differed by locus: about 629-630 for A, B, C, DRB1 and DQB1; 500 to 550 for DQA1; 606 for DPA1; and about 470 for DPB1. Besides the first cohort of 666 subjects, a separate validation cohort made up of 120 or so different subjects was used. Among around 400 genotyped donors of the cohort, an average of around 240,000 unique TCR beta nucleotide sequences were sequenced per donor, roughly a sixth of them non-productive. The genetic ancestry cluster associated with self-reported Caucasian donors included approximately 85% of the approximately 410 genotyped donors. The study combined high-throughput TCR immunosequencing, statistical association of individual TCRs with disease status, and machine learning to predict cytomegalovirus infection status. Rather than using new phenotypic data, the later analysis identified candidate immune exposures from TCR beta sequences and from how often those sequences occurred across donors. An early release covering around 630 HLA-typed donors comprised about 290 gigabases of sequencing data and tens of millions of unique TCR sequences.

The cohort consisted of 650 to 700 healthy bone marrow donors. All cohort members were sampled while nominally healthy, although unrecorded immune exposures were likely present. The donor tested CMV seropositive, placing the donor among the roughly 270 seropositive members of the cohort. A peripheral blood sample was provided by each donor, and peripheral blood mononuclear cells were used for TCR beta sequencing. Genomic DNA was extracted from the blood cell samples with the Qiagen DNeasy Blood Extraction Kit. From the cysteine up to the phenylalanine, the CDR3 has a length of 13 residues. Only the CDR3 part of the read is kept: 39 bases, read in frame from the first base. V ends up 7 bases short and J 5 bases short, with an unmatched junction base count of 7. CDR1 SGHRS and CDR2 YFSETQ were looked up in the germline V gene. Results and caveats for the whole study, not just this receptor: Linkage disequilibrium might explain the correlated functional status among segregating V segments, but an unknown experimental factor could not be excluded. A total of 150 to 200 TCR beta chains were listed by the study as associated with cytomegalovirus. An association between a missense DCLRE1C variant and V-gene and J-gene trimming of TCR beta chains was found in a later genetic analysis and replicated in an independent cohort. In a later analysis, HLA-associated TCR beta chains showed more clonal expansion and lower generation probabilities than non-associated chains that were equally common. The cohort was sequenced for TCR beta chains only, and without alpha or paired-chain data the features that could be detected were limited. In a later analysis, TCR association rates were found to vary across HLA loci, with the most associated TCRs seen for DRB1 alleles and the fewest for HLA-C alleles. The authors suggested that the approach could potentially be generalized to other disease states and immunological phenotypes. Specific HLA alleles were associated with 15,000 to 20,000 TCR beta sequences at a false discovery rate of 0.05 in a later analysis. A few of the identified cytomegalovirus-associated TCR beta chains were confirmed in vitro to be specific for cytomegalovirus antigens. Roughly uniform sequencing depth across donors was assumed in presence/absence analyses, although this assumption may not hold. HLA typing was unavailable for some donors at each locus, so association tests used only the typed subset. CMV serostatus was the only immune exposure information available for the cohort. When HLA alleles, especially DR and DQ, strongly co-occurred, TCR associations were difficult to assign to individual alleles. According to a later genetic analysis, donors in an Asian-associated ancestry cluster had fewer N-insertions in productive TCRs than the approximately 670-donor mean. Most CMV-associated TCR beta chains appeared to be HLA-restricted in a later analysis, and the HLA associations seemed to be driven largely by CMV exposure. Broadly in line with IMGT annotations, most TCR beta V segments showed up in productive rearrangements about 87% or about 30% of the time in an earlier analysis of 450 to 750 of the donors. Because counts were too low, roughly 17 rarely observed V segments, including chromosome 9 orphons, were left out of the earlier analysis of 500 to 650 of the donors. While some public TCRs were present in many individuals, most TCR sequences turned up only very rarely across donors. Cytomegalovirus status was reported to be diagnosed by the classifier with high specificity and sensitivity in both the original and validation cohorts. A further reported finding was that TCR beta sequences accurately predicted the HLA-A and HLA-B alleles for most subjects in the first cohort. In a later analysis, several top co-occurrence clusters were reported to appear linked to parvovirus B19, influenza, CMV and Epstein-Barr virus. A cluster of highly shared sequence variants was judged likely to be a technical artifact of the sequencing pipeline. Because the 87-base-pair reads could not distinguish some IMGT-functional V segments, including TRBV6-2 and TRBV6-3, those segments were excluded.

Library preparation employed the immunoSEQ multiplex PCR assay. A mixture of 60 forward primers for TCR Vbeta segments and 13 reverse primers for TCR Jbeta segments was used in the multiplex PCR. The CDR3 region of rearranged TCR beta genes was amplified from genomic DNA by a multiplex PCR assay. The Illumina HiSeq System was used to sequence the amplified TCR beta libraries as 87-base-pair reads. As for how the authors treated the data: A later analysis counted approximately 76 million unique TCR beta chains across the 650 to 700 repertoires, and around 12 million of these chains were shared by at least two donors. Raw reads were error-corrected and collapsed into unique sequences by a nearest-neighbor algorithm in which closely related sequences were merged to remove PCR and sequencing errors. To assign V, D and J gene segments, CDR3 sequences were aligned to IMGT reference sequences. For a sequence to be retained, a match of at least six nucleotides to both a V gene segment and a J gene segment was required. A rearrangement was called productive if the CDR3 had no stop codons and remained in frame with V and J, and every other rearrangement was called non-productive. Following IMGT convention, CDR3 was defined as the stretch from the second conserved V-encoded cysteine to the conserved J-encoded phenylalanine. In an earlier analysis of around 640 of the donors, sequences lacking an unambiguous match to a single V gene segment were excluded. An earlier analysis of a few hundred of the donors classified V segments as functional when productive rearrangements were above 56.7% and as segregating when the standard deviation between donors was above 5%. To diagnose cytomegalovirus status from the catalog of TCR beta chain sequences, a statistical classification framework was built. V and J gene assignment, in a later analysis, came from comparing TCR nucleotide sequences with IMGT/GENE-DB human TR gene sequences. A later analysis assigned CDR3 sequences and most-parsimonious VDJ recombination scenarios with the TCRdist pipeline. In a later analysis, every TCR beta chain was defined by the combination of its CDR3 amino acid sequence and its V-gene family, and reads without a unique V-gene family were dropped. In a later analysis, 500 to 650 highly shared, low-generation-probability nucleotide sequences were removed to address suspected cross-contamination and a sequencing artifact. For each public chain, a later analysis derived a clonal expansion index from normalized ranks of inferred template counts within each repertoire. Generation probabilities in a later analysis came from a VDJ recombination model fitted to out-of-frame rearrangements, and those results were checked against IGoR. A later analysis scored TCR-TCR, TCR-HLA and TCR-CMV co-occurrence with hypergeometric tests, applying a repertoire-size bias correction to TCR pairs. To estimate false discovery rates, a later analysis permuted the HLA or CMV assignments 20 times. In a later analysis, co-occurring TCRs were grouped using DBSCAN, and TCRdist sequence similarity was added for clustering within HLA-allele-positive subsets. For co-occurrence clustering, repertoires with fewer than 30,000 or more than 120,000 public chains were excluded, along with a handful of repertoires with anomalous nucleotide sharing. As stored in TCRdb, this immuneACCESS dataset retains in-frame rearrangements with V and J assigned. A fraction of the clones does not appear; measured against another copy, unresolved V genes explain less than half of the discrepancy, and the remainder lacks a known reason. The V and J calls and the clone size are those of that table, but D and trimming were determined from the DNA. The table for this sample lists some 51,000 clones. The top ten clonotypes cover roughly 27% of the sample.

About this clone: Its cognate antigen has yet to be identified.

The rearrangement combines TRBV5-1 with TRBJ2-7; a stretch of 9 junction bases matches TRBD1. Material: PBMCs. This clonotype was obtained from a man aged 35 to 55 in good health and CMV-seropositive. CDR3 sequence: CASLGQGRHEQYF. The nucleotides read TGCGCCAGCCTGGGACAGGGTCGGCACGAGCAGTACTTC.